This is a list of T cell receptor beta chains from one sample in a study of OX40 agonist ivuxolimab in advanced cancers. Sequencing used immunoSEQ multiplex PCR; TCRdb keeps in-frame clones, though not all of them. This sample has tens of thousands of clones, with around 81% found just once. Specimen: CD4+ or CD8+ T cells sorted from blood, collected in a trial of the OX40 agonist ivuxolimab. The receptors originated from an adult with an advanced solid tumor such as melanoma, head and neck, liver or kidney cancer. Both conserved end residues are part of each CDR3. The order of the fields is V gene, J gene, clone size, D gene, CDR3 protein, CDR3 DNA. A D gene is named only where the DNA matches it firmly. Size values are once, few and many counts, or a class for expanded clones, and some rows have none.

v_gene: TRBV7-3
j_gene: TRBJ1-1
abundance: .
d_gene: .
CDR3aa: CASSSQGGMGNTEAFF
CDR3nt: TGTGCCAGCAGCTCACAGGGAGGGATGGGGAACACTGAAGCTTTCTTT

v_gene: TRBV19
j_gene: TRBJ1-1
abundance: .
d_gene: .
CDR3aa: CASSIVGAGDTEAFF
CDR3nt: TGTGCCAGTAGTATAGTTGGGGCCGGGGACACTGAAGCTTTCTTT

v_gene: TRBV27
j_gene: TRBJ1-2
abundance: .
d_gene: .
CDR3aa: CASSLSPYGAYGYTF
CDR3nt: TGTGCCAGCAGTTTATCCCCCTACGGGGCCTATGGCTACACCTTC

v_gene: TRBV7-3
j_gene: TRBJ2-1
abundance: .
d_gene: TRBD2
CDR3aa: CASSLRGGLNEQFF
CDR3nt: TGTGCCAGCAGCTTGCGGGGGGGCCTCAATGAGCAGTTCTTC

v_gene: TRBV7-2
j_gene: TRBJ2-7
abundance: once
d_gene: .
CDR3aa: CASSLGVGASLFNYEQYF
CDR3nt: TGTGCCAGCAGCTTAGGCGTTGGGGCTAGCTTATTTAACTACGAGCAGTACTTC

v_gene: TRBV18
j_gene: TRBJ2-6
abundance: .
d_gene: .
CDR3aa: CASSPRVSGANVLTF
CDR3nt: TGTGCCAGCTCACCTCGGGTTAGTGGGGCCAACGTCCTGACTTTC

v_gene: TRBV7-8
j_gene: TRBJ1-6
abundance: .
d_gene: .
CDR3aa: CASSLGGDVSPLHF
CDR3nt: TGTGCCAGCAGTCTAGGAGGGGACGTTTCACCCCTCCACTTT

v_gene: TRBV29-1
j_gene: TRBJ2-7
abundance: .
d_gene: TRBD1
CDR3aa: CSVRGQGAKFEQYF
CDR3nt: TGCAGCGTCCGCGGACAGGGGGCGAAATTCGAGCAGTACTTC

v_gene: TRBV7-9
j_gene: TRBJ1-3
abundance: .
d_gene: .
CDR3aa: CASSLDTHSGNTIYF
CDR3nt: TGTGCCAGCAGCTTGGACACCCACTCTGGAAACACCATATATTTT

v_gene: TRBV15
j_gene: TRBJ1-4
abundance: .
d_gene: .
CDR3aa: CATSRGIGGEKLFF
CDR3nt: TGTGCCACCAGCAGAGGGATAGGGGGGGAAAAACTGTTTTTT

v_gene: TRBV2
j_gene: TRBJ2-7
abundance: .
d_gene: TRBD1
CDR3aa: CASSVGGADVEQYF
CDR3nt: TGTGCCAGCAGTGTAGGGGGCGCGGATGTCGAGCAGTACTTC